This T cell receptor (beta chain) was sequenced in a study of T cells in Graves' hyperthyroidism and ophthalmopathy. Study observations and caveats: The blood repertoire included most of the expanded thyroid clonotypes above 0.001.

In the case of this clonotype: Its matching antigen is unknown.

This CDR3 comprises 15 residues. V was pared by 0 bases and J by 8 bases, with 15 bases between. Germline CDR1 is SGHRS and CDR2 is YFSETQ. The sample, blood from the first hyperthyroidism diagnosis, precedes any ophthalmopathy symptoms. It was RNA transcripts that yielded the amplified TCR beta CDR3 regions. HTBI primers were used for first-round RT-PCR of the TCR CDR3. TCRdb analysed the multiplex PCR reads with MiXCR anew, one entry per CDR3 protein. This table holds approximately 400,000 distinct CDR3 sequences, approximately 15% found once. The chain links TRBV5-1 to TRBJ2-1, with D perhaps given as TRBD1 or TRBD2 (6 bases each). This receptor was identified in a man aged 30 to 45 with Graves' hyperthyroidism that later progressed to Graves' ophthalmopathy. Sequences were obtained from blood. CDR3 DNA: TGCGCCAGCAGCTTGGTGGGGGGCCTGAACTATGAGCAGTTCTTC. It specifies CASSLVGGLNYEQFF.